This is a list of T cell receptor beta chains from one sample in a study. TCRdb re-called the RT-PCR reads through MiXCR, storing one row per CDR3 protein. The sample holds fewer than 800,000 distinct CDR3 sequences, 14% seen once. The source material was memory CD4+ T cells from blood. The source is a female donor in good health, serving as a healthy control. The CDR3 runs from the conserved cysteine through the conserved F or W. D genes are given only for firm matches. Size tells how often a clone was seen (once, few, many) or the class of an expanded clone, and some rows leave it out.

>TRBV29-1|few|TRBJ1-2|12|-
TGCAGCGTTGAGGGCAGGGGAGATGGCTACACCTTC
CSVEGRGDGYTF
>TRBV28|few|TRBJ1-3|16|-
TGTGCCAGCAGTTTACTGGGTCTCGACTCTGGAAACACCATATATTTT
CASSLLGLDSGNTIYF
>TRBV12-3/TRBV12-4|few|TRBJ1-1|11|-
TGTGCCAGCGCCTGGCGGGGAGCAGCTTTCTTT
CASAWRGAAFF
>TRBV12-3/TRBV12-4|-|TRBJ1-2|13|-
TGTGCCAGCAGTTTTGCCCCCAGGTGGGGCTACACCTTC
CASSFAPRWGYTF
>TRBV20-1|-|TRBJ2-1|15|-
TGCAGTGCCGGCGAAGAGGACAGAACCTACAATGAGCAGTTCTTC
CSAGEEDRTYNEQFF
>TRBV5-6|-|TRBJ1-2|14|-
TGTGCCAGCAGCCCACTCGGGGGTAGTTTTGGCTACACCTTC
CASSPLGGSFGYTF
>TRBV20-1|few|TRBJ2-1|14|TRBD2
TGCAGTACTTTAGCGGGAGGGCCTTTAAATGAGCAGTTCTTC
CSTLAGGPLNEQFF
>TRBV11-2|few|TRBJ2-4|17|-
TGTGCCAGCAGCTTAATCCGTAGCGTTTTAGCCAAAAACATTCAGTACTTC
CASSLIRSVLAKNIQYF
>TRBV30|-|TRBJ2-2|15|-
TGTGCCTGGAAACCCCCCAAACGGTACACCGGGGAGCTGTTTTTT
CAWKPPKRYTGELFF
>TRBV4-3|many|TRBJ2-5|16|TRBD1
TGCGCCAGCAGCCAGGGACAGGGAAGGGGCGGAGAGACCCAGTACTTC
CASSQGQGRGGETQYF
>TRBV5-5|-|TRBJ2-7|16|TRBD2
TGTGCCAGCAGCTTGGTAGCGGGGATTAGTACCTACGAGCAGTACTTC
CASSLVAGISTYEQYF
>TRBV10-3|many|TRBJ1-1|15|TRBD1
TGTGCCATCACTAAGGGACAGCAGTTGAACACTGAAGCTTTCTTT
CAITKGQQLNTEAFF
>TRBV27|-|TRBJ2-7|19|-
TGTGCCAGCAGCCTTACCCCCCCCGGGACTGCCACTCTCTCCTACGAGCAGTACTTC
CASSLTPPGTATLSYEQYF
>TRBV4-3|-|TRBJ2-4|19|TRBD2
TGCGCCAGAAGCCAAGATTACGCGGGAGACCCCCTAGCCAAAAACATTCAGTACTTC
CARSQDYAGDPLAKNIQYF